One and the same sample provided the 10 T cell receptor beta chains below, sequenced in a study of blood T cells in healthy people across ages. Alongside a J-beta primer mix, a sample-barcoded 5' primer served in a second PCR lasting roughly 7 to 11 cycles. From the 5' RACE reads, TCRdb called clonotypes with MiXCR, one entry per CDR3 protein. This sample has 700,000 to 950,000 distinct CDR3 sequences, with roughly 44% found just once. Sequencing used blood. These TCRs come from an older woman in good health.

The table lists this clonotype with a few counts. The chain uses TRBV20-1 and TRBJ2-1; no clear D gene. Germline assignment: CDR1 DFQATT and CDR2 SNEGSKA (reference sequence). This CDR3 is 14 amino acids long. V was clipped by 1 base and J by 0 bases, with 7 bases between them. CDR3 sequence: CSARAPGSYNEQFF. The CDR3, as DNA: TGCAGTGCTAGAGCCCCGGGCTCCTACAATGAGCAGTTCTTC.

This clonotype turned up a few times. This chain joins TRBV5-1 and TRBJ2-5; no firm D call. V was clipped by 2 bases and J by 4 bases, with 24 bases between them. This CDR3 comprises 18 residues. Germline V gives CDR1 SGHRS, CDR2 YFSETQ. CDR3: CASSLEPGVANEGETQYF. The DNA for the CDR3 is TGCGCCAGCAGCTTAGAGCCCGGAGTCGCGAATGAAGGAGAGACCCAGTACTTC.

This clonotype showed up just once. The chain uses TRBV20-1 and TRBJ1-5, with TRBD1 identical over 9 bases. Germline V gene data show CDR1 as DFQATT and CDR2 as SNEGSKA (reference sequence). V dropped 6 bases and J dropped 4; count of bases not matched to a gene: 13. The CDR3 has 16 amino acids. The CDR3 nucleotides are TGCAGTGCAAGCACACCTAGGACAGGGGTGAATCAGCCCCAGCATTTT. Its protein is CSASTPRTGVNQPQHF.

The V call is TRBV20-1, the J call TRBJ2-1, with 11 nucleotides matching TRBD2. Germline-derived CDR1 and CDR2 are DFQATT and SNEGSKA (reference sequence). The CDR3 consists of 15 residues. J gave up 5 bases and V 2 bases, and 5 bases lay outside the gene matches. In nucleotides, the CDR3 is TGCAGTGCTAGAATAGCGGGAGGGCCAAACAATGAGCAGTTCTTC. Its translation: CSARIAGGPNNEQFF.

Comment on this clonotype: A read error may account for a junction end that differs from germline. The chain employs TRBV20-1 and TRBJ1-5, with TRBD1 as a possible D gene (5 bases). The CDR3 loop spans 13 amino acids. The V gene's germline CDR1 is DFQATT and CDR2 SNEGSKA (reference sequence). CDR3 sequence reads: CSAGDSPNQPQHF. The DNA of the CDR3 is TGCAGTGCTGGAGACAGCCCCAATCAGCCCCAGCATTTT.

The J gene is TRBJ2-7, the V gene TRBV7-9; 12 positions agree with TRBD2. CDR1 and CDR2 (germline): SEHNR, FQNEAQ (reference sequence). This CDR3 is 16 amino acids long. The trim removed 5 bases at V and 4 bases at J, leaving 9 bases unmatched. The CDR3 loop is CASSQTLAGGPYEQYF. Written as DNA, the CDR3 is TGTGCCAGCAGCCAAACCCTAGCGGGAGGGCCATACGAGCAGTACTTC. The full variable domain, its missing parts supplied by reference TRBV7-9 and TRBJ2-7, is DTGVSQNPRHKITKRGQNVTFRCDPISEHNRLYWYRQTLGQGPEFLTYFQNEAQLEKSRLLSDRFSAERPKGSFSTLEIQRTEQGDSAMYLCASSQTLAGGPYEQYFGPGTRLTVT.

This clonotype was found many times. The chain couples TRBV13 to TRBJ2-6; possibly TRBD2 for D (5 bases). Trimming pared 7 bases from V and 0 bases from J, leaving 10 bases between. The CDR3 contains 15 residues. Per the germline V gene, CDR1 is PRHDT and CDR2 is FYEKMQ (reference sequence). Here the CDR3 reads CASTGVGSGANVLTF. The CDR3 DNA is TGTGCCAGCACCGGGGTGGGCTCTGGGGCCAACGTCCTGACTTTC.

This clonotype was observed a handful of times. This chain uses TRBV5-1 with TRBJ1-2; TRBD1 agrees at 7 bases. Germline loops: CDR1 SGHRS, CDR2 YFSETQ. CDR3 length: 15 residues. Losses at the gene ends were 0 bases for V and 1 base for J; bases not matched to a gene: 3. CDR3 DNA: TGCGCCAGCAGCTTGGCGGGACAGCTTAACTATGGCTACACCTTC. It specifies CASSLAGQLNYGYTF.

This CDR3 is CASSQDWTGTGSSYEQYF. DNA of the CDR3: TGTGCCAGCAGCCAAGACTGGACCGGGACAGGGAGTTCCTACGAGCAGTACTTC. This chain connects TRBV3-1 to TRBJ2-7; 9 bases are a match to TRBD1. The V and J ends lost 0 bases and 1 base, in that order; junction bases with no gene match: 10. The germline V gene encodes CDR1 LGHDT and CDR2 YNNKEL (reference sequence). The CDR3 runs to 18 residues.

The chain is built from TRBV29-1 and TRBJ2-7; 9 bases match TRBD1. In germline, CDR1 is SQVTM, CDR2 ANQGSEA. Unmatched junction bases numbered 8, after V lost 2 bases and J lost 3 bases. The CDR3 covers 15 residues. CDR3: CSVELGTGSGYEQYF. In nucleotides, the CDR3 is TGCAGCGTTGAACTCGGGACAGGGTCGGGCTACGAGCAGTACTTC.